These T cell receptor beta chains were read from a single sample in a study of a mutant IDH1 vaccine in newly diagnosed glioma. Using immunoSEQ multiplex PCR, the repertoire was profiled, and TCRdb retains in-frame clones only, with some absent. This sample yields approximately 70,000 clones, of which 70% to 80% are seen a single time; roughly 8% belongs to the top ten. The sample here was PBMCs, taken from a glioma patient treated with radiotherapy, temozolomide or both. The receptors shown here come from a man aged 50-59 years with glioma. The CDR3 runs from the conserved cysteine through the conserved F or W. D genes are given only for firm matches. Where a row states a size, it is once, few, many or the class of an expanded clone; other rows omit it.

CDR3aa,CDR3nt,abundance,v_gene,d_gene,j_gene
CASSLERGNEQYF,TGTGCCAGCAGCTTAGAACGGGGCAACGAGCAGTACTTC,-,TRBV11-3,-,TRBJ2-7
CASSFRGGEKLFF,TGTGCCAGCAGTTTTCGAGGGGGCGAAAAACTGTTTTTT,-,TRBV27,TRBD1,TRBJ1-4
CASSLQRGLQETQYF,TGTGCTAGCAGCTTGCAGCGGGGGTTACAAGAGACCCAGTACTTC,-,TRBV7-7,TRBD2,TRBJ2-5
CASIRSQGTDTQYF,TGTGCCAGCATCCGGTCGCAGGGAACAGATACGCAGTATTTT,-,TRBV2,-,TRBJ2-3
CASSADRAFPGSGYTF,TGTGCCAGCAGTGCTGACAGGGCCTTCCCCGGGTCTGGCTACACCTTC,-,TRBV2,TRBD1,TRBJ1-2
CATREVGIGELFF,TGTGCCACCAGGGAGGTCGGGATCGGGGAGCTGTTTTTT,-,TRBV6-5,-,TRBJ2-2
CSALSNTEAFF,TGCAGTGCTCTTTCTAACACTGAAGCTTTCTTT,-,TRBV20-1,-,TRBJ1-1
CASSLSTQSYNEQFF,TGCGCCAGCAGCTTGTCTACTCAATCCTACAATGAGCAGTTCTTC,-,TRBV5-1,-,TRBJ2-1
CASSQRARDTQYF,TGCGCCAGCAGCCAAAGGGCCCGAGATACGCAGTATTTT,-,TRBV4-3,-,TRBJ2-3
CASSLGGLSSYNEQFF,TGTGCCAGCAGCTTGGGGGGACTCAGCTCCTACAATGAGCAGTTCTTC,-,TRBV5-4,-,TRBJ2-1
CASSDRYEQYF,TGTGCCAGCAGCGACAGGTACGAGCAGTACTTC,-,TRBV7-2,-,TRBJ2-7
CAWNTGQGNGEQYF,TGTGCCTGGAATACGGGACAGGGGAATGGCGAGCAGTACTTC,-,TRBV30,TRBD1,TRBJ2-7
CASSFEPTGAAGELFF,TGTGCCAGCAGCTTTGAACCTACAGGGGCGGCCGGGGAGCTGTTTTTT,-,TRBV11-3,TRBD1,TRBJ2-2
CATSRDRTGGHEQYF,TGTGCCACCAGCAGAGACAGGACAGGGGGCCACGAGCAGTACTTC,-,TRBV15,TRBD1,TRBJ2-7
CASSLGGTNTEAFF,TGCGCCAGCAGCTTGGGAGGGACGAACACTGAAGCTTTCTTT,many,TRBV5-1,-,TRBJ1-1
CASLGGDTTYEQYF,TGTGCCAGCTTGGGTGGGGACACGACCTACGAGCAGTACTTC,-,TRBV25-1,-,TRBJ2-7
CASSPPSGRDGYTF,TGTGCCAGCTCACCACCGTCCGGAAGGGATGGCTACACCTTC,-,TRBV18,-,TRBJ1-2
CAISDGGNTEAFF,TGTGCCATCAGTGACGGAGGGAACACTGAAGCTTTCTTT,many,TRBV10-3,-,TRBJ1-1
CASSWTGNTEAFF,TGTGCCAGCAGTTGGACAGGGAACACTGAAGCTTTCTTT,-,TRBV27,TRBD1,TRBJ1-1
CASGWLWREKLFF,TGTGCCAGCGGCTGGTTGTGGAGAGAAAAACTGTTTTTT,medium-sized,TRBV6-6,-,TRBJ1-4
CASSLSGTRSTEAFF,TGCGCCAGCAGCTTGTCAGGCACCCGAAGCACTGAAGCTTTCTTT,few,TRBV5-1,-,TRBJ1-1
CASSFRRGGDGSGNTIYF,TGTGCCAGCAGCTTCCGGCGCGGGGGGGATGGCTCTGGAAACACCATATATTTT,few,TRBV14,-,TRBJ1-3
CASRRRGGYEQYF,TGTGCCAGTAGAAGAAGGGGAGGTTACGAGCAGTACTTC,-,TRBV19,-,TRBJ2-7
CASRVGLGVGQPQHF,TGTGCCAGTAGGGTCGGTTTGGGAGTGGGACAGCCCCAGCATTTT,-,TRBV19,-,TRBJ1-5
CAWSVRDYGYTF,TGTGCCTGGAGCGTCCGGGACTATGGCTACACCTTC,-,TRBV30,-,TRBJ1-2
CATSEGQGSKVDQPQHF,TGTGCCACCAGCGAGGGACAGGGTTCTAAGGTCGATCAGCCCCAGCATTTT,-,TRBV15,TRBD1,TRBJ1-5
CASSEWYSSNQPQHF,TGTGCCAGCAGTGAATGGTACAGTAGCAATCAGCCCCAGCATTTT,-,TRBV2,-,TRBJ1-5
CAWSPRPNEKLFF,TGTGCCTGGAGTCCCCGTCCGAATGAAAAACTGTTTTTT,few,TRBV30,-,TRBJ1-4
CAGSGTGGAEQYF,TGTGCCGGATCCGGGACAGGGGGCGCCGAGCAGTACTTC,-,TRBV2,TRBD1,TRBJ2-7
CASSLDRGSGTEAFF,TGTGCCAGCAGCTTGGATAGGGGTTCGGGCACTGAAGCTTTCTTT,-,TRBV5-4,-,TRBJ1-1
CASSPTAGLSEKLFF,TGCGCCAGCAGCCCTACCGCGGGGTTAAGTGAAAAACTGTTTTTT,-,TRBV4-1,-,TRBJ1-4
CASSPFPGGPNTGELFF,TGTGCCAGCAGCCCCTTTCCGGGGGGGCCGAACACCGGGGAGCTGTTTTTT,-,TRBV7-2,TRBD2,TRBJ2-2
CASSSPPGDEKLFF,TGTGCCAGCTCATCCCCTCCGGGTGATGAAAAACTGTTTTTT,once,TRBV18,-,TRBJ1-4
CASSLDGDQPQHF,TGTGCCAGCTCACTCGACGGGGATCAGCCCCAGCATTTT,-,TRBV18,-,TRBJ1-5
CASSLGTVYGDEAFF,TGTGCCAGCAGCCTAGGGACAGTCTACGGGGATGAAGCTTTCTTT,-,TRBV7-9,TRBD1,TRBJ1-1
CASSQEGGLSGAPRNEQFF,TGCGCCAGCAGCCAAGAAGGGGGTTTGAGCGGGGCCCCGCGCAATGAGCAGTTCTTC,-,TRBV4-1,-,TRBJ2-1
CASTQTGASYNEQFF,TGTGCCAGCACCCAGACCGGGGCCAGTTACAATGAGCAGTTCTTC,-,TRBV9,-,TRBJ2-1
CASSLAVDSGNTIYF,TGCGCCAGCAGCTTGGCAGTTGACTCTGGAAACACCATATATTTT,-,TRBV5-1,-,TRBJ1-3
CASSFGGKNIQYF,TGTGCCAGCAGCTTCGGGGGCAAAAACATTCAGTACTTC,-,TRBV5-8,-,TRBJ2-4
CASRIEQANTEAFF,TGTGCCAGCAGAATCGAACAGGCGAACACTGAAGCTTTCTTT,once,TRBV6-1,-,TRBJ1-1
CSVGDRGLHEKLFF,TGCAGCGTAGGAGACAGGGGTCTTCATGAAAAACTGTTTTTT,-,TRBV29-1,TRBD1,TRBJ1-4
CASSPQGKVTYEQYF,TGTGCCAGCAGCCCACAGGGGAAAGTAACCTACGAGCAGTACTTC,-,TRBV7-9,TRBD1,TRBJ2-7
CASSEAGTGFEKLFF,TGTGCCAGCAGTGAAGCAGGGACAGGGTTTGAAAAACTGTTTTTT,-,TRBV2,TRBD1,TRBJ1-4
CASSSPSDRGRFNEQFF,TGTGCCAGCAGCTCGCCCTCGGACAGGGGCCGTTTCAATGAGCAGTTCTTC,-,TRBV21-1,-,TRBJ2-1